This is a list of T cell receptor beta chains from one sample in a study of cytomegalovirus exposure and HLA in healthy donors. Profiled with immunoSEQ multiplex PCR; TCRdb holds only in-frame clones, not every one. This table holds under 100,000 clones, roughly 82% found once. Sequenced: PBMCs. These receptors originate from a human donor in good health. The CDR3 runs from the conserved cysteine through the conserved F or W. A D gene is named only where the DNA matches it firmly. The size entry is marked missing in some rows and otherwise reads once, few, many or a size class.

D gene: TRBD1
V gene: TRBV6-5
J gene: TRBJ2-2
clone size: .
CDR3 protein: CASSYSDRVNTGELFF
CDR3 DNA: TGTGCCAGCAGTTATTCGGACAGGGTGAACACCGGGGAGCTGTTTTTT

D gene: TRBD1
V gene: TRBV19
J gene: TRBJ2-7
clone size: .
CDR3 protein: CASSRNGQGPIYEQYF
CDR3 DNA: TGTGCCAGTAGTAGAAACGGACAGGGGCCCATTTACGAGCAGTACTTC

D gene: TRBD2
V gene: TRBV5-1
J gene: TRBJ2-5
clone size: few
CDR3 protein: CASSLEGSGGPETQYF
CDR3 DNA: TGCGCCAGCAGCTTGGAGGGTAGCGGGGGCCCCGAGACCCAGTACTTC

D gene: .
V gene: TRBV19
J gene: TRBJ1-3
clone size: .
CDR3 protein: CASSTGNSGNTIYF
CDR3 DNA: TGTGCCAGTAGTACAGGGAACTCTGGAAACACCATATATTTT

D gene: .
V gene: TRBV6-1
J gene: TRBJ1-4
clone size: many
CDR3 protein: CASSEAHSEKLFF
CDR3 DNA: TGTGCCAGCAGTGAAGCGCACAGTGAAAAACTGTTTTTT

D gene: TRBD1
V gene: TRBV25-1
J gene: TRBJ1-4
clone size: few
CDR3 protein: CASSATTGANEKLFF
CDR3 DNA: TGTGCCAGCAGTGCAACGACAGGGGCAAATGAAAAACTGTTTTTT

D gene: TRBD1
V gene: TRBV4-3
J gene: TRBJ1-4
clone size: .
CDR3 protein: CASSQGNRQGTEKLFF
CDR3 DNA: TGCGCCAGCAGCCAGGGAAACAGACAGGGGACTGAAAAACTGTTTTTT

D gene: .
V gene: TRBV25-1
J gene: TRBJ1-6
clone size: .
CDR3 protein: CASSEFHQASPLHF
CDR3 DNA: TGTGCCAGCAGTGAATTCCATCAGGCCTCACCCCTCCACTTT

D gene: .
V gene: TRBV19
J gene: TRBJ1-2
clone size: .
CDR3 protein: CASSIDPGSHGNYGYTF
CDR3 DNA: TGTGCCAGTAGTATAGATCCGGGATCCCATGGAAACTATGGCTACACCTTC

D gene: TRBD2
V gene: TRBV2
J gene: TRBJ2-3
clone size: .
CDR3 protein: CASSDLAADTDTQYF
CDR3 DNA: TGTGCCAGCAGTGATCTAGCGGCTGACACAGATACGCAGTATTTT

D gene: .
V gene: TRBV7-2
J gene: TRBJ1-5
clone size: .
CDR3 protein: CASSPDSSNQPQHF
CDR3 DNA: TGTGCCAGCAGCCCGGACAGTAGCAATCAGCCCCAGCATTTT

D gene: .
V gene: TRBV19
J gene: TRBJ2-1
clone size: .
CDR3 protein: CASSIIRGHEQFF
CDR3 DNA: TGTGCCAGTAGTATAATCAGGGGCCATGAGCAGTTCTTC

D gene: .
V gene: TRBV19
J gene: TRBJ1-5
clone size: .
CDR3 protein: CASCSGDKGSNQPQHF
CDR3 DNA: TGTGCCTCCTGTAGCGGGGACAAAGGGAGCAATCAGCCCCAGCATTTT

D gene: TRBD2
V gene: TRBV6-6
J gene: TRBJ2-1
clone size: once
CDR3 protein: CASRKGRDWGNEQFF
CDR3 DNA: TGTGCCAGCAGGAAGGGGAGGGACTGGGGGAATGAGCAGTTCTTC

D gene: .
V gene: TRBV9
J gene: TRBJ1-2
clone size: few
CDR3 protein: CASSVEQGIGGYTF
CDR3 DNA: TGTGCCAGCAGCGTAGAACAGGGTATTGGAGGCTACACCTTC

D gene: TRBD1
V gene: TRBV25-1
J gene: TRBJ2-3
clone size: .
CDR3 protein: CASSERQGAVDTQYF
CDR3 DNA: TGTGCCAGCAGTGAGCGACAGGGGGCGGTGGATACGCAGTATTTT

D gene: TRBD1
V gene: TRBV4-1
J gene: TRBJ1-4
clone size: few
CDR3 protein: CASSLRQGPGWELFF
CDR3 DNA: TGCGCCAGCAGCCTCCGACAGGGCCCCGGTTGGGAACTGTTTTTT

D gene: TRBD1
V gene: TRBV5-6
J gene: TRBJ1-1
clone size: .
CDR3 protein: CASSLDRGPNTEAFF
CDR3 DNA: TGTGCCAGCAGCTTGGACAGGGGGCCGAACACTGAAGCTTTCTTT

D gene: TRBD2
V gene: TRBV11-3
J gene: TRBJ2-1
clone size: .
CDR3 protein: CASSFSSGGEQFF
CDR3 DNA: TGTGCCAGCAGCTTCAGTTCGGGGGGTGAGCAGTTCTTC

D gene: TRBD1
V gene: TRBV6-5
J gene: TRBJ2-4
clone size: .
CDR3 protein: CASSRGQGKNIQYF
CDR3 DNA: TGTGCCAGCAGTCGAGGACAGGGCAAAAACATTCAGTACTTC

D gene: .
V gene: TRBV7-9
J gene: TRBJ2-7
clone size: .
CDR3 protein: CASSLSGDSTNEQYF
CDR3 DNA: TGTGCCAGCAGCTTATCGGGGGACAGCACGAACGAGCAGTACTTC

D gene: TRBD2
V gene: TRBV9
J gene: TRBJ2-2
clone size: .
CDR3 protein: CASSVAGGLTGELFF
CDR3 DNA: TGTGCCAGCAGCGTAGCGGGGGGGCTTACCGGGGAGCTGTTTTTT

D gene: TRBD2
V gene: TRBV19
J gene: TRBJ2-3
clone size: few
CDR3 protein: CASSTLAGDTDTQYF
CDR3 DNA: TGTGCCAGTAGTACCTTAGCGGGGGACACAGATACGCAGTATTTT

D gene: TRBD2
V gene: TRBV2
J gene: TRBJ2-5
clone size: few
CDR3 protein: CASSRGLGLWGETQYF
CDR3 DNA: TGTGCCAGCAGCCGTGGACTAGGCCTCTGGGGGGAGACCCAGTACTTC

D gene: .
V gene: TRBV6-6
J gene: TRBJ2-1
clone size: .
CDR3 protein: CASSYPASDEQFF
CDR3 DNA: TGTGCCAGCAGTTACCCCGCCAGCGATGAGCAGTTCTTC

D gene: .
V gene: TRBV2
J gene: TRBJ1-4
clone size: .
CDR3 protein: CASSDPGDPVQSEKLFF
CDR3 DNA: TGTGCCAGCAGTGACCCGGGGGACCCAGTGCAGAGTGAAAAACTGTTTTTT

D gene: TRBD1
V gene: TRBV19
J gene: TRBJ1-6
clone size: few
CDR3 protein: CASRLPGQSDSPLHF
CDR3 DNA: TGTGCCAGTAGACTACCGGGACAGTCTGATTCACCCCTCCACTTT